The clone carrying this TCR beta chain was observed a handful of times. Antigen specificity is unknown. This entry belongs to a study of T-cell reconstitution after alpha-beta-depleted transplantation in children. V shed 4 bases and J shed 4 bases, with 17 bases lying between them. The CDR3 extends over 15 amino acids. The germline CDR1 and CDR2 sequences are MNHEY and SMNVEV (reference sequence). Findings and limits, study-wide: After transplant, at about two months, alpha-beta T cells were reportedly derived from several hundred expanded graft clones. Newly made T cells mostly supplied T-cell counts and diversity one year after transplant.

The TCRbeta library incorporated unique molecular identifiers. One entry per CDR3 protein results from TCRdb running MiXCR on the PCR reads. In the table there are roughly 790,000 distinct CDR3 sequences, about 15% of which are singletons. The sequence came from a male patient younger than 18 who had a stem cell transplant for acute lymphoblastic leukemia, so the T cells may come from the graft donor. J is TRBJ2-7 and V is TRBV27; possible D gene TRBD1, 6 bases. Sequencing used PBMCs, mostly from graft donor cells, obtained 360 days after TCRalphabeta/CD19-depleted stem cell transplant. The CDR3 DNA reads TGTGCCAGCAGTTATTCAGGGGCCCAAGGATACGAGCAGTACTTC. Amino acids: CASSYSGAQGYEQYF.